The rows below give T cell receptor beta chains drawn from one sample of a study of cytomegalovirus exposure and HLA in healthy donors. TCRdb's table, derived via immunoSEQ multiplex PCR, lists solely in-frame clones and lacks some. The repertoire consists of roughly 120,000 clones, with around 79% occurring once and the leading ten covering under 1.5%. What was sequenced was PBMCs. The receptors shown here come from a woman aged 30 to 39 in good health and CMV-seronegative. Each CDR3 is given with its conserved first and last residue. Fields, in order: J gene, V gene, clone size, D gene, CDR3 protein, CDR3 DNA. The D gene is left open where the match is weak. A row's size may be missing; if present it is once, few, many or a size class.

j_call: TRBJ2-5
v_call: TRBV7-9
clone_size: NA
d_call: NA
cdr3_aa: CASSRRDSHRGETQYF
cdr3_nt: TGTGCCAGCAGCCGAAGGGACTCCCATAGGGGAGAGACCCAGTACTTC

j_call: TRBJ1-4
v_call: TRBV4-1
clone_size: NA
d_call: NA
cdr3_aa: CASSQEDFEKLFF
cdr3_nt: TGCGCCAGCAGCCAAGAGGACTTCGAAAAACTGTTTTTT

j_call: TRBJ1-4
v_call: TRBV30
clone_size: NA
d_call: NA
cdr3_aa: CAWSVLGEKLFF
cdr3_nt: TGTGCCTGGAGTGTACTGGGCGAAAAACTGTTTTTT

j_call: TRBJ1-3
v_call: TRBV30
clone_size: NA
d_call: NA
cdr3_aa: CAWSRAGSGNTIYF
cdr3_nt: TGTGCCTGGAGTAGGGCAGGGTCTGGAAACACCATATATTTT

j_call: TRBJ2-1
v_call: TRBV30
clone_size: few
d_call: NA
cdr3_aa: CAWSFLVEQFF
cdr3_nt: TGTGCCTGGAGCTTTCTCGTTGAGCAGTTCTTC

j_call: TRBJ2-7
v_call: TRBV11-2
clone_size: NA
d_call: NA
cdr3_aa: CASSSTDRNWDF
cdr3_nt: TGTGCCAGCAGCTCTACAGACAGGAATTGGGACTTC

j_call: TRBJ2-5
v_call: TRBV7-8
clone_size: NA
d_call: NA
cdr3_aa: CASSLAAGDQETQYF
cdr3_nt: TGTGCCAGCAGCTTAGCGGCGGGCGACCAAGAGACCCAGTACTTC

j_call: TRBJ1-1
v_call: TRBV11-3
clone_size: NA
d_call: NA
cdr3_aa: CASSLDGRQKEAFF
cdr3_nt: TGTGCCAGCAGCTTAGATGGTAGACAGAAAGAAGCTTTCTTT

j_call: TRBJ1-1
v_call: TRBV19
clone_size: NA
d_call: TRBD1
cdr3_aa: CASSNTGDTEAFF
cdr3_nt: TGTGCCAGTAGTAATACAGGGGACACTGAAGCTTTCTTT

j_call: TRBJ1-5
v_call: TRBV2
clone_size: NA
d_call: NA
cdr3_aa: CASSEHGLQPQHF
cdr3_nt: TGTGCCAGCAGTGAACACGGACTTCAGCCCCAGCATTTT

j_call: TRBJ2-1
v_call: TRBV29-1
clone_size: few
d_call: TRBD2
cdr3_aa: CSVGGGGAGNEQFF
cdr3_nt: TGCAGCGTTGGAGGCGGGGGGGCGGGCAATGAGCAGTTCTTC

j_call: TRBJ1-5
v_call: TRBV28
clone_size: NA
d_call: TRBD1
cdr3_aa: CASSSTGGSNQPQHF
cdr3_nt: TGTGCCAGCAGCTCTACAGGGGGTAGCAATCAGCCCCAGCATTTT